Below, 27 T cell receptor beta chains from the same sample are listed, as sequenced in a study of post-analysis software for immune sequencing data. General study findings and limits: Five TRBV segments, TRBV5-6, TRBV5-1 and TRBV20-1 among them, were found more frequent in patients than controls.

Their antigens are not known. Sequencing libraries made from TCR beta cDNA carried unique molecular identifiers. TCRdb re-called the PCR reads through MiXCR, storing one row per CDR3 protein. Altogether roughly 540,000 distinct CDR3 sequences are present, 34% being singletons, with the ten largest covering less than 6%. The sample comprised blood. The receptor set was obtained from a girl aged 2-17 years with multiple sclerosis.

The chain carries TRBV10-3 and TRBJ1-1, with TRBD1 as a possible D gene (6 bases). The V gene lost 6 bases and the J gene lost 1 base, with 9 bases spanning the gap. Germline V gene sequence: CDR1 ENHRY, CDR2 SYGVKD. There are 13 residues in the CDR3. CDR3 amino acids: CAISSQGNTEAFF. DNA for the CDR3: TGTGCCATCAGCTCACAGGGGAACACTGAAGCTTTCTTT.

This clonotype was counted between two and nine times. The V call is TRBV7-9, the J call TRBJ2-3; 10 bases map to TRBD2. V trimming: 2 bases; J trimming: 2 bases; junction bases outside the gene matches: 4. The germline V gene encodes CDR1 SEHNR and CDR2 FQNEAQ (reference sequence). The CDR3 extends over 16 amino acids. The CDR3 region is CASSLLLAGPTDTQYF. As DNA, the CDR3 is TGTGCCAGCAGCTTACTACTAGCGGGACCCACAGATACGCAGTATTTT.

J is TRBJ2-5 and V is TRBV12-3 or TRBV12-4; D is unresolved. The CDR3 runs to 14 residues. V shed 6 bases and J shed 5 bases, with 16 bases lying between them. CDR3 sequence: CASSPTPRWETQYF. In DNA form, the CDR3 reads TGTGCCAGCAGCCCTACTCCTAGGTGGGAGACCCAGTACTTC.

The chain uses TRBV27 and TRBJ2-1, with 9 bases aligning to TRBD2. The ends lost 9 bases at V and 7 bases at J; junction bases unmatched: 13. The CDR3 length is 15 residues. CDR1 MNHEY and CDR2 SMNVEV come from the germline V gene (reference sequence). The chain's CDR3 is CASTLAGGPGNEQFF. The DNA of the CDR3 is TGTGCCAGTACTTTGGCGGGGGGGCCGGGAAATGAGCAGTTCTTC.

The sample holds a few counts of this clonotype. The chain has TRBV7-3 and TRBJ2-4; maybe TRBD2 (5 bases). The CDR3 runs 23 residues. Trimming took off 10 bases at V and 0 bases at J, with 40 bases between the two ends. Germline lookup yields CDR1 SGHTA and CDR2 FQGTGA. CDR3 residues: CANKFEERQEPLTYTLAKNIQYF. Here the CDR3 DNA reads TGTGCCAACAAGTTTGAGGAGCGGCAGGAACCCCTCACCTATACTCTAGCCAAAAACATTCAGTACTTC.

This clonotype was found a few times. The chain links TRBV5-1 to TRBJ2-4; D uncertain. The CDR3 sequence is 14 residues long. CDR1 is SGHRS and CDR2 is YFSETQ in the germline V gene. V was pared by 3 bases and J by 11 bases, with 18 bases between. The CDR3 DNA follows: TGCGCCAGCAGCTCCAATGAGCGCCCCTCCCTTCAGTACTTC. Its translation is CASSSNERPSLQYF.

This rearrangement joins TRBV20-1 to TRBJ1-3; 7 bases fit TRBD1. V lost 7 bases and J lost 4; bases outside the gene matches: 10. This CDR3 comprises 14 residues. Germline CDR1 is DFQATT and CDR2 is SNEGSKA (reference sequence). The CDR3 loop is CSVLGRGRGNTIYF. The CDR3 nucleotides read TGCAGTGTATTAGGGAGGGGGCGAGGAAACACCATATATTTT.

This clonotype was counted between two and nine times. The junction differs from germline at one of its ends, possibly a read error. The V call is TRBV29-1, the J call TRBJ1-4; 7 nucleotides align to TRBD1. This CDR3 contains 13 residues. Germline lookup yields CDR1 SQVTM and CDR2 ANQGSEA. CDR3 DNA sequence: TGCAGCGCTCTGACAGGGACGGACGAAAAACGGTTTTTT. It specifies CSALTGTDEKRFF.

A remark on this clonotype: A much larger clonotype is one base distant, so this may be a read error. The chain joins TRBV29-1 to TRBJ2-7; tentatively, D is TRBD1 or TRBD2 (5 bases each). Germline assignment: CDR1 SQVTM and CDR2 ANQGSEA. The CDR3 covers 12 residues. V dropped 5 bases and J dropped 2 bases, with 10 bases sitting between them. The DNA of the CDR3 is TGCAGCGTTTCGAGGGACCCCTACGAGCAGTACTTC. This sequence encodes CSVSRDPYEQYF.

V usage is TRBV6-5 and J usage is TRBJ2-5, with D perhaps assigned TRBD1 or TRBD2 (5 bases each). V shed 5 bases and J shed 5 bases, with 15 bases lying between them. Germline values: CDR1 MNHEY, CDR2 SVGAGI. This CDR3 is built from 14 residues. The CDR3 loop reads CASSRDGNGETQYF. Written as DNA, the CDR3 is TGTGCCAGCAGTAGGGACGGCAATGGGGAGACCCAGTACTTC.

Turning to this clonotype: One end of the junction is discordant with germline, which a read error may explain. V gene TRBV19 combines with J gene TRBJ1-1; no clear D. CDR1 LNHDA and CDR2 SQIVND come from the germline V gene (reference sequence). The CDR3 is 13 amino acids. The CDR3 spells CASSSRVNAEAFF. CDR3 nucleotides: TGTGCCAGTAGTTCTAGGGTGAACGCTGAAGCTTTCTTT.

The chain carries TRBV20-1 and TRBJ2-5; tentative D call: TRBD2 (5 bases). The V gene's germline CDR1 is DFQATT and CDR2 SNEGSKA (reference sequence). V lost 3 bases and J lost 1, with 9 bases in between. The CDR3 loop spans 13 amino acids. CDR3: CSASGELQETQYF. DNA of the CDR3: TGCAGTGCTAGCGGGGAACTCCAAGAGACCCAGTACTTC.

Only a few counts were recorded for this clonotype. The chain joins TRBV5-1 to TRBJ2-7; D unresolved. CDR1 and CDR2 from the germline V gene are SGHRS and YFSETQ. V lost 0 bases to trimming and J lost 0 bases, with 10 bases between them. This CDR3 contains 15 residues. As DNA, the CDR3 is TGCGCCAGCAGCTTGGATATCGGATTCTCCTACGAGCAGTACTTC. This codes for CASSLDIGFSYEQYF.

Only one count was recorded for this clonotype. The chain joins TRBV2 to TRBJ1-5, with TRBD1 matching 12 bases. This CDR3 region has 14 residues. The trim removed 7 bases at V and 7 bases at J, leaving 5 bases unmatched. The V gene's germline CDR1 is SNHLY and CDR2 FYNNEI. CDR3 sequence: CASTRDRGLQPQHF. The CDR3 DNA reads TGTGCCAGCACCCGGGACAGGGGGCTACAGCCCCAGCATTTT. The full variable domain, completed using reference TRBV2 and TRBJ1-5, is EPEVTQTPSHQVTQMGQEVILRCVPISNHLYFYWYRQILGQKVEFLVSFYNNEISEKSEIFDDQFSVERPDGSNFTLKIRSTKLEDSAMYFCASTRDRGLQPQHFGDGTRLSIL.

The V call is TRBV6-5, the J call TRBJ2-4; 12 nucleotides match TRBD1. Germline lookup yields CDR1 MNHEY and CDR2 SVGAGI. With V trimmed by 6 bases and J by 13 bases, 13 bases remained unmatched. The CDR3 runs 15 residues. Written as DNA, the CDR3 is TGTGCCAGCAGCCGGGACAGGGGGCTTTCCTACGGGCAGTACTTC. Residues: CASSRDRGLSYGQYF.

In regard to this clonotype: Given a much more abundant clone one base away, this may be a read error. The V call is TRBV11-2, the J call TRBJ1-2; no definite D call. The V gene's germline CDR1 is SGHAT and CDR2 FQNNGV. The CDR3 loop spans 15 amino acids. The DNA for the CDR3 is TGTGTCAGCAGCTTAGTCCTGGGTATAGGTGGGGGCTACACCTTC. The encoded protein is CVSSLVLGIGGGYTF.

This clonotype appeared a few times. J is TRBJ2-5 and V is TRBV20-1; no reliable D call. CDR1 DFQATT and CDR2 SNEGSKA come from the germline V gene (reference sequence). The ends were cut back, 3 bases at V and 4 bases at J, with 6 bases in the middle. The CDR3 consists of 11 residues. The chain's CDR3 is CSARWTETQYF. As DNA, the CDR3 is TGCAGTGCTAGGTGGACAGAGACCCAGTACTTC.

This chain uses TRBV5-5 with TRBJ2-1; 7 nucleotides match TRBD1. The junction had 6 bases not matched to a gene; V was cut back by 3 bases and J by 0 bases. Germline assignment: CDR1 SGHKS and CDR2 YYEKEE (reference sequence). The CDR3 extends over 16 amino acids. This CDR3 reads CASSSLTGSSYNEQFF. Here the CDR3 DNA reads TGTGCCAGCAGCTCGTTGACAGGGAGCTCCTACAATGAGCAGTTCTTC. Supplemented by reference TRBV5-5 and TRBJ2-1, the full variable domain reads DAGVTQSPTHLIKTRGQQVTLRCSPISGHKSVSWYQQVLGQGPQFIFQYYEKEERGRGNFPDRFSARQFPNYSSELNVNALLLGDSALYLCASSSLTGSSYNEQFFGPGTRLTVL.

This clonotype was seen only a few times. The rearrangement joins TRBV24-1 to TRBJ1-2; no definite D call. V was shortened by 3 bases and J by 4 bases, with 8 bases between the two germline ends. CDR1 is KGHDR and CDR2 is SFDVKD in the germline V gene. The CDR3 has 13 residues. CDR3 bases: TGTGCCACCAGTGATAAACCAGGCTATGGCTACACCTTC. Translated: CATSDKPGYGYTF.

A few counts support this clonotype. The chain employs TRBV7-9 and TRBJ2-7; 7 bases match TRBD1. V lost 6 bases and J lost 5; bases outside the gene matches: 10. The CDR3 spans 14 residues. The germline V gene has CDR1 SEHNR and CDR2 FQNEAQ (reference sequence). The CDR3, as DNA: TGTGCCAGCAGACCTAGACAGGGTGGCGACGAGCAGTACTTC. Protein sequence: CASRPRQGGDEQYF. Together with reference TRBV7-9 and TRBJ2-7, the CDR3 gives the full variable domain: DTGVSQNPRHKITKRGQNVTFRCDPISEHNRLYWYRQTLGQGPEFLTYFQNEAQLEKSRLLSDRFSAERPKGSFSTLEIQRTEQGDSAMYLCASRPRQGGDEQYFGPGTRLTVT.

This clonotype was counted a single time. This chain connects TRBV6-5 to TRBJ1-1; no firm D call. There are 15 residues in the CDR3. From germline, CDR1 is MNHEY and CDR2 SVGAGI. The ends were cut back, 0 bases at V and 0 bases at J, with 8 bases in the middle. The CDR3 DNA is TGTGCCAGCAGTTACTCGGGCAGATTGAACACTGAAGCTTTCTTT. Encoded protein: CASSYSGRLNTEAFF.

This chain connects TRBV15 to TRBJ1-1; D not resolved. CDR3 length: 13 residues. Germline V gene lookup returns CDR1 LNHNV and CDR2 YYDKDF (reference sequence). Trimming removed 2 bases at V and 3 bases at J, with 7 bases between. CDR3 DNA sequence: TGTGCCACCAGCAGACTCGGTCACACTGAAGCTTTCTTT. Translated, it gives CATSRLGHTEAFF.

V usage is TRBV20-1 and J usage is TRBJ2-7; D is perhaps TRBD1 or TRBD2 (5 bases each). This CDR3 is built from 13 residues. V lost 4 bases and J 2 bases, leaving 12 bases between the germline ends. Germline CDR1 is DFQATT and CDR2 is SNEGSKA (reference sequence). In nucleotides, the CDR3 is TGCAGTGCTAACTGGCAGGGACCCTACGAGCAGTACTTC. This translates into CSANWQGPYEQYF.

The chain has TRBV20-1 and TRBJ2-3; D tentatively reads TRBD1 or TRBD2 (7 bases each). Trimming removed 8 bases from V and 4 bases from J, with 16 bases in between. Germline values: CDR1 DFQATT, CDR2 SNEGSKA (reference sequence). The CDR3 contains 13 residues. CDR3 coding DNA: TGCAGTCTCAGGGGGGGGGGCGCAGATACGCAGTATTTT. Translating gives CSLRGGGADTQYF.

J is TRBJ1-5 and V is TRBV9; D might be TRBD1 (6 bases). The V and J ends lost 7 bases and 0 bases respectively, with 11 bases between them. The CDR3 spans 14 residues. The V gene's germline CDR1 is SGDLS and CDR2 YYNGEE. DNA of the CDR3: TGTGCCAGCGGTGGGACATCTAGCAATCAGCCCCAGCATTTT. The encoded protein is CASGGTSSNQPQHF.

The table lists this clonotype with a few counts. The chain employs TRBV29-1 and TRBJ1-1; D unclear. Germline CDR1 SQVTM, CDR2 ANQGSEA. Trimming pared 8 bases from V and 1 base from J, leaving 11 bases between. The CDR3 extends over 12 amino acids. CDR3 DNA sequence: TGCAGCCCCCAAAGGCAGAACACTGAAGCTTTCTTT. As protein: CSPQRQNTEAFF.

CDR3 in DNA: TGCGCCAGCAGCTCTAGGACAGGGACCTACGAGCAGTACTTC. It yields the protein CASSSRTGTYEQYF. This rearrangement joins TRBV5-1 to TRBJ2-7; 8 bases are shared with TRBD1. V was pared by 3 bases and J by 2 bases, with 4 bases of the junction left unmatched. CDR1 and CDR2 (germline): SGHRS, YFSETQ. CDR3 length equals 14 residues.